A single sample gave rise to the 17 T cell receptor beta chains below, sequenced in a study of T cells in Graves' hyperthyroidism and ophthalmopathy. RNA transcripts provided the source from which TCR beta CDR3 regions were amplified. The primer set for the first-round RT-PCR of the TCR CDR3 was HTBI. A single record per CDR3 protein comes from TCRdb applying MiXCR to the multiplex PCR reads. The data show 600,000 to 650,000 distinct CDR3 sequences, 15% to 20% seen once. Source material: blood. Receptors originate from a woman in her twenties or thirties with Graves' hyperthyroidism.

The chain recombines TRBV29-1 with TRBJ2-2; D ambiguous. Trimming took 3 bases from V and 0 from J, leaving 5 bases between them. The CDR3 spans 13 residues. Per the germline V gene, CDR1 is SQVTM and CDR2 is ANQGSEA. CDR3 nucleotide sequence: TGCAGCGTTGATGCGACGAACACCGGGGAGCTGTTTTTT. This sequence encodes CSVDATNTGELFF.

A few counts support this clonotype. This chain connects TRBV7-9 to TRBJ1-2; 8 positions agree with TRBD1. V lost 3 bases to trimming and J lost 10 bases; unmatched junction nucleotides: 10. This CDR3 contains 14 residues. CDR1 is SEHNR, CDR2 FQNEAQ, per germline (reference sequence). The CDR3 DNA reads TGTGCCAGCAGCTTTGGGACAGGAGGCTTTGCCTACACCTTC. It encodes CASSFGTGGFAYTF.

V is TRBV6-1 and J is TRBJ2-3; D is ambiguous. Germline V lookup: CDR1 MNHNS, CDR2 SASEGT. V dropped 4 bases and J dropped 2 bases, with 7 bases sitting between them. CDR3 length: 13 amino acids. Here the CDR3 reads CASSVLATDTQYF. CDR3 nucleotides: TGTGCCAGCAGTGTCCTGGCCACAGATACGCAGTATTTT.

The V and J genes are TRBV7-9 and TRBJ2-1; 7 bases fit TRBD2. The V gene's germline CDR1 is SEHNR and CDR2 FQNEAQ (reference sequence). CDR3 length: 15 residues. V dropped 5 bases and J dropped 5; count of bases not matched to a gene: 9. For the CDR3, the DNA is TGTGCCAGCAGCACGCGGGGGAACTCTCACAATGAGCAGTTCTTC. This sequence encodes CASSTRGNSHNEQFF.

The CDR3 loop reads CASSLAGAGDPVETQYF. CDR3 coding DNA: TGTGCCAGCAGCTTGGCCGGGGCGGGAGACCCCGTGGAGACCCAGTACTTC. This chain uses TRBV5-5 with TRBJ2-5, with 7 positions matching TRBD2. V shed 0 bases and J 5 bases; nucleotides not matched to a gene: 13. The length of the CDR3 is 17 residues. Germline assignment: CDR1 SGHKS and CDR2 YYEKEE (reference sequence).

This chain joins TRBV15 and TRBJ2-5, with TRBD1 matching over 7 bases. J gave up 5 bases and V 0 bases, and 6 bases lay outside the gene matches. Germline V gives CDR1 LNHNV, CDR2 YYDKDF (reference sequence). The CDR3 contains 15 residues. The CDR3 spells CATSRDHGTDETQYF. The CDR3 DNA is TGTGCCACCAGCAGAGACCACGGGACAGACGAGACCCAGTACTTC.

Many counts were recorded for this clonotype. CDR3 nucleotides: TGTGCCAGCAGTTCCCCCGGGACAGGGCGATACGAGCAGTACTTC. The encoded protein is CASSSPGTGRYEQYF. This chain links TRBV27 with TRBJ2-7; TRBD1 matches at 9 bases. J lost 4 bases, V lost 4 bases, and 8 bases had no gene match. The CDR3 length is 15 residues. The germline V gene encodes CDR1 MNHEY and CDR2 SMNVEV (reference sequence).

The chain recombines TRBV19 with TRBJ1-2; D is possibly TRBD1 (6 bases). The germline V gene has CDR1 LNHDA and CDR2 SQIVND (reference sequence). The CDR3 loop spans 14 amino acids. With 5 bases removed from V and 4 bases from J, the gap between germline ends came to 14 bases. CDR3 nucleotides: TGTGCCAGTAGTGAGGGACAACCTTTCTATGGCTACACCTTC. Translation gives CASSEGQPFYGYTF.

The J gene is TRBJ2-7, the V gene TRBV12-3 or TRBV12-4; a weak D match, TRBD2 (6 bases). V was pared by 8 bases and J by 2 bases, with 13 bases between. This CDR3 spans 13 amino acids. CDR3 sequence: CASGGSLTYEQYF. The CDR3 bases are TGTGCCAGCGGGGGGTCCTTAACCTACGAGCAGTACTTC.

Comment on this clonotype: This may be a read error: a much more frequent sequence differs by one nucleotide. The chain recombines TRBV6-2 or TRBV6-3 with TRBJ1-6, with 7 bases lining up with TRBD1. With 8 bases clipped from V and 7 bases from J, the junction kept 8 bases outside the gene matches. The germline V gene encodes CDR1 MNHEY and CDR2 SVGEGT. The CDR3 consists of 14 residues. This chain's CDR3 is CASGVTGRNSPLHF. The CDR3 DNA reads TGTGCCAGCGGTGTGACAGGGAGAAATTCACCCCTCCACTTT.

This clonotype was recorded a few times. The genes are TRBV6-2 or TRBV6-3 and TRBJ2-7; maybe TRBD2 (6 bases). Germline V gene sequence: CDR1 MNHEY, CDR2 SVGEGT. Trimming cost V 0 bases and J 4 bases, with 13 bases left between them. The CDR3 loop spans 15 amino acids. The CDR3 DNA reads as TGTGCCAGCAGTTACTCGGACTACATCTCGTACGAGCAGTACTTC. This sequence encodes CASSYSDYISYEQYF.

The chain combines TRBV29-1 with TRBJ2-5; 10 bases fit TRBD2. The germline V gene has CDR1 SQVTM and CDR2 ANQGSEA. The CDR3 is 17 residues long. Trimming cost V 4 bases and J 1 base; bases outside gene matches: 12. Here the CDR3 DNA reads TGCAGCGTTGCTGGGAGAACTAGCGGGGTCCTCCAAGAGACCCAGTACTTC. Translating it yields CSVAGRTSGVLQETQYF.

The sample holds many counts of this clonotype. V gene TRBV7-2 combines with J gene TRBJ2-5; D is ambiguous. Germline V gives CDR1 SGHTA, CDR2 FQGNSA. The CDR3 sequence is 12 residues long. Trimming removed 5 bases at V and 7 bases at J, with 11 bases between. The CDR3: CASSPPDGTQYF. The DNA for the CDR3 is TGTGCCAGCAGCCCGCCGGATGGGACCCAGTACTTC.

The chain carries TRBV20-1 and TRBJ1-5; possible D gene TRBD1, 5 bases. Germline V gene lookup returns CDR1 DFQATT and CDR2 SNEGSKA (reference sequence). The V end was cut by 2 bases, the J end by 4 bases, with 15 bases between. This CDR3 has 15 amino acids. The CDR3 coding sequence is TGCAGTGCTAGATTCGCTGGGGAGGGGAATCAGCCCCAGCATTTT. This codes for CSARFAGEGNQPQHF.

About this clonotype: One base away lies a much larger clone, so this may be a sequencing read error. The genes are TRBV28 and TRBJ1-1; 9 bases line up with TRBD1. The V segment lost 9 bases and the J segment 5 bases; nucleotides outside the gene matches: 16. Germline loops: CDR1 MDHEN, CDR2 SYDVKM. The CDR3 loop spans 16 amino acids. This CDR3 reads CARSLLGDREYTEAFF. DNA of the CDR3: TGTGCCAGGAGCCTCTTAGGGGACAGGGAATATACTGAAGCTTTCTTT.

Regarding this clonotype: This sequence may be a read error, since a much larger clone differs from it by one base. This rearrangement joins TRBV29-1 to TRBJ2-3; 10 bases fit TRBD2. The CDR3 runs to 17 residues. CDR1 and CDR2 from the germline V gene are SQVTM and ANQGSEA. V was clipped by 8 bases and J by 1 base; unmatched bases: 15. The CDR3, as DNA: TGCAGCTCGACCTTCGGCACTAGCGGGGCAGGCACAGATACGCAGTATTTT. Translating it yields CSSTFGTSGAGTDTQYF.

This clonotype occurred many times. The gene calls are TRBV20-1 and TRBJ2-1; D remains unclear. CDR3 length: 16 residues. Looked up from germline, CDR1 is DFQATT and CDR2 is SNEGSKA (reference sequence). V gave up 3 bases and J gave up 7 bases, with 22 bases separating them. DNA of the CDR3: TGCAGTGCTAGCCCGAATGTGGCTCGCCGGGCGAATGAGCAGTTCTTC. Protein sequence: CSASPNVARRANEQFF.